This entry is about one T cell receptor beta chain. The sample is drawn from a study of blood T cell repertoires in COVID-19. Whole-study context: COVID-19 samples from acute and convalescent phases originated in the United States, Italy and Spain. T cells, B-cell-depleted T cells, or PBMCs supplied cDNA or gDNA.

The CDR3 has 13 residues. From germline, CDR1 is LNHDA and CDR2 SQIVND (reference sequence). After removal of 6 bases from V and 6 bases from J, the junction contained 7 bases not matched to a gene. Authors' analysis steps: From reference gene primer amplification, estimates of nucleated cell counts were derived. Sequencing was performed with immunoSEQ multiplex PCR; in TCRdb, only in-frame clones are kept and a portion is missing. V, J and clone size are those of that table, while D and trimming were read from the DNA. This sample carries 140,000 to 150,000 clones, roughly 88% of them seen once, and the ten largest clones take 1.5% to 2%.

The genes are TRBV19 and TRBJ1-1; 7 bases line up with TRBD1. The TCR originated in a man between 65 and 85 years old with acute or convalescent COVID-19. Sequencing input: peripheral blood. CDR3 in DNA: TGTGCCAGTAGGCATACAGGGGCGGCTGAAGCTTTCTTT. It translates to CASRHTGAAEAFF.